Following are 30 T cell receptor beta chains from one sample sequenced in a study of T-cell memory formation after mild COVID-19 (TCRdb year 2021). Libraries were constructed by 5' RACE. The instrument was an Illumina NovaSeq 6000. TCRdb reprocessed the public reads (quality trimming at Q25 with fastp, clone calling with MiXCR) and kept in-frame beta chains. Entries that share a CDR3 protein sequence are merged under the most common genes and DNA. Present in this sample are about 340,000 distinct CDR3 sequences, 13% to 15% of which were seen just once. Roughly a fifth of the sample rests with the top ten. Sequencing input: PBMCs or a T cell subset sorted from them (not recorded which). These receptors originate from a man between 18 and 29 years old who had mild COVID-19 (a few samples of this study predate the infection). The sample titles of this study are shuffled in the database, so cell type and time point are left out; the donor was told from shared clones.

This clonotype was seen a handful of times. The gene calls are TRBV9 and TRBJ2-2, with 7 nucleotides matching TRBD1. The trim removed 6 bases at V and 1 base at J, leaving 3 bases unmatched. The CDR3 extends over 14 amino acids. Germline-derived CDR1 and CDR2 are SGDLS and YYNGEE. This CDR3 is CASTGTENTGELFF. The CDR3 region has the DNA TGTGCCAGCACTGGGACAGAGAACACCGGGGAGCTGTTTTTT.

In its sample, this clonotype was seen a few times. The chain links TRBV4-1 to TRBJ1-1; D uncertain. Trimming removed 3 bases at V and 3 bases at J, with 11 bases between. Germline V lookup: CDR1 MGHRA, CDR2 YSYEKL. The CDR3 length is 14 residues. Written as DNA, the CDR3 is TGCGCCAGCAGCCAGTCCCCGTGGGACACTGAAGCTTTCTTT. Its protein product is CASSQSPWDTEAFF.

The chain carries TRBV18 and TRBJ1-5; D is ambiguous. Germline-derived CDR1 and CDR2 are KGHSH and LQKENI. This CDR3 is built from 14 residues. V dropped 6 bases and J dropped 8 bases, with 17 bases sitting between them. DNA of the CDR3: TGTGCCAGCTCCGCTACGGACGGCAAGGAGCCCCAGCATTTT. Protein product: CASSATDGKEPQHF.

This clonotype has at least ten counts. The chain's CDR3 is CASSADMAGGQYF. In DNA, the CDR3 is TGCGCCAGCAGCGCGGACATGGCGGGGGGACAGTACTTC. The chain recombines TRBV5-1 with TRBJ2-4, with 8 bases fitting TRBD2. The CDR3 has 13 residues. Germline lookup yields CDR1 SGHRS and CDR2 YFSETQ. V was clipped by 4 bases and J by 13 bases; unmatched bases: 10.

This clonotype occurred a few times. The V gene is TRBV7-9, the J gene TRBJ2-7, with a possible D match to TRBD1 (6 bases). Looked up from germline, CDR1 is SEHNR and CDR2 is FQNEAQ (reference sequence). This CDR3 has 17 amino acids. Trimming removed 5 bases at V and 3 bases at J, with 23 bases between. The CDR3 reads CASSDTLGGYGDYEQYF. The DNA for the CDR3 is TGTGCCAGCAGCGACACGCTTGGGGGCTACGGTGACTACGAGCAGTACTTC.

This clonotype has a count of ten or more. The chain joins TRBV11-3 to TRBJ2-1; possibly TRBD2 for D (6 bases). The V gene's germline CDR1 is SGHNT and CDR2 YENEEA. V lost 3 bases to trimming and J lost 2 bases, with 8 bases between them. The CDR3 has 14 residues. In DNA, the CDR3 is TGTGCCAGCAGCTTCGGAGGGGCCTACAATGAGCAGTTCTTC. It codes for CASSFGGAYNEQFF.

This clonotype was picked up a small number of times. The V and J genes are TRBV12-3 or TRBV12-4 and TRBJ2-3; 9 nucleotides agree with TRBD1. The CDR3 loop spans 15 amino acids. The J segment lost 5 bases and the V segment lost 1 base, leaving 4 bases of the junction unmatched. As DNA, the CDR3 is TGTGCCAGCAGTTTAGATCGGACAGGGGTAGATACGCAGTATTTT. This codes for CASSLDRTGVDTQYF.

This clonotype has more than one count but fewer than ten. The chain has TRBV11-2 and TRBJ2-1; 12 nucleotides agree with TRBD2. Per the germline V gene, CDR1 is SGHAT and CDR2 is FQNNGV. The CDR3 loop spans 16 amino acids. V lost 5 bases and J lost 8; bases outside the gene matches: 10. CDR3 DNA sequence: TGTGCCAGCAGCCCCGATGGACTAGCGGGGCTGGATGAGCAGTTCTTC. Its protein is CASSPDGLAGLDEQFF. The whole variable domain, filled in from reference TRBV11-2 and TRBJ2-1, reads EAGVAQSPRYKIIEKRQSVAFWCNPISGHATLYWYQQILGQGPKLLIQFQNNGVVDDSQLPKDRFSAERLKGVDSTLKIQPAKLEDSAVYLCASSPDGLAGLDEQFFGPGTRLTVL.

The rearrangement uses TRBV6-5 and TRBJ2-7; 7 nucleotides match TRBD1. CDR3 length: 14 residues. The germline gives CDR1 MNHEY, CDR2 SVGAGI. V lost 2 bases and J lost 3; bases outside the gene matches: 4. The CDR3: CASSYDRDDYEQYF. As DNA, the CDR3 is TGTGCCAGCAGTTACGACAGGGACGACTACGAGCAGTACTTC.

In its sample, this clonotype was seen a few times. This chain connects TRBV24-1 to TRBJ2-1, with 8 bases fitting TRBD1. The J segment lost 9 bases and the V segment lost 2 bases, leaving 11 bases of the junction unmatched. Per germline, CDR1 KGHDR and CDR2 SFDVKD. This CDR3 comprises 16 residues. The CDR3 loop reads CATSDSGTGLWGEQFF. CDR3 in DNA: TGTGCCACCAGTGATTCCGGGACAGGACTATGGGGTGAGCAGTTCTTC.

There are a few counts of this clonotype. The rearrangement links TRBV7-7 to TRBJ2-2, with unresolved D. Germline CDR1 SSHAT, CDR2 FNYEAQ (reference sequence). This CDR3 spans 14 amino acids. Trimming pared 4 bases from V and 0 bases from J, leaving 6 bases between. CDR3 protein: CASSSWANTGELFF. The CDR3 nucleotides are TGTGCCAGCAGCTCTTGGGCGAACACCGGGGAGCTGTTTTTT.

In its sample, this clonotype was seen many times. V gene TRBV5-1 combines with J gene TRBJ1-2; a possible D gene is TRBD1 (6 bases). With 6 bases removed from V and 4 bases from J, the gap between germline ends came to 19 bases. Germline V lookup: CDR1 SGHRS, CDR2 YFSETQ. This CDR3 region has 15 residues. For the CDR3, the DNA is TGCGCCAGCACCCCCCGGGGGCAGGGCTTCTATGGCTACACCTTC. This gives the protein CASTPRGQGFYGYTF.

The genes are TRBV6-2 or TRBV6-3 and TRBJ2-5, with 13 bases matching TRBD2. Germline trimming cut 2 bases from V and 3 bases from J; bases unmatched to any gene: 6. The length of the CDR3 is 17 residues. Germline CDR1 is MNHEY and CDR2 is SVGEGT. The CDR3 region is CASSYISGLAGEETQYF. The DNA of the CDR3 is TGTGCCAGCAGTTACATTTCCGGACTAGCGGGGGAAGAGACCCAGTACTTC.

The rearrangement links TRBV20-1 to TRBJ1-1; TRBD1 is a possible D gene (6 bases). The CDR3 sequence is 14 residues long. Germline V gene sequence: CDR1 DFQATT, CDR2 SNEGSKA (reference sequence). The V end was cut by 3 bases, the J end by 1 base, with 12 bases between. The CDR3 DNA sequence: TGCAGTGCTAGGGGGGGACACGGGAACACTGAAGCTTTCTTT. Translation: CSARGGHGNTEAFF.

The J gene is TRBJ1-5, the V gene TRBV4-3; 7 bases agree with TRBD1. CDR1 and CDR2 (germline): LGHNA, YSLEER. The V segment lost 6 bases and the J segment 3 bases; nucleotides outside the gene matches: 11. The length of the CDR3 is 16 residues. The CDR3 DNA sequence: TGCGCCAGCAGTCCCTCCCTGGGACAGACCAATCAGCCCCAGCATTTT. Amino acids: CASSPSLGQTNQPQHF.

The chain uses TRBV9 and TRBJ2-1; D is unresolved. The CDR3 sequence is 17 residues long. The germline gives CDR1 SGDLS, CDR2 YYNGEE. V lost 1 base and J 3 bases, leaving 17 bases between the germline ends. Here the CDR3 reads CASSVPRPERGYNEQFF. The CDR3 DNA reads TGTGCCAGCAGCGTACCCCGCCCAGAGAGAGGCTACAATGAGCAGTTCTTC.

The rearrangement uses TRBV7-2 and TRBJ2-5; TRBD1 agrees at 7 bases. The CDR3 extends over 14 amino acids. Losses at the gene ends were 2 bases for V and 4 bases for J; bases not matched to a gene: 4. Germline CDR1 and CDR2: SGHTA and FQGNSA. The DNA for the CDR3 is TGTGCCAGCAGCTTAAGGGGGCATTCAGAGACCCAGTACTTC. Its translation is CASSLRGHSETQYF.

This chain connects TRBV23-1 to TRBJ2-6; possibly TRBD2 for D (6 bases). TRBV23-1 is noted as an ORF with a role that remains uncertain. V lost 4 bases and J 0 bases, leaving 13 bases between the germline ends. CDR3 length equals 17 residues. DNA for the CDR3: TGCGCCAGCAGTCCCCGGGGGATGAGCTCTGGGGCCAACGTCCTGACTTTC. This sequence encodes CASSPRGMSSGANVLTF.

There are many counts of this clonotype. The chain's CDR3 is CASMTTGGTEAFF. CDR3 coding DNA: TGTGCCAGTATGACTACAGGGGGCACTGAAGCTTTCTTT. This chain connects TRBV12-3 or TRBV12-4 to TRBJ1-1; 8 positions agree with TRBD1. This CDR3 has 13 residues. V gave up 9 bases and J gave up 4 bases; unmatched junction bases: 7.

This clonotype was observed a few times. V gene TRBV4-1 combines with J gene TRBJ2-7; D is unresolved. Looked up from germline, CDR1 is MGHRA and CDR2 is YSYEKL. Deletions cut 1 base from V and 7 bases from J, with 17 bases between. The CDR3 totals 15 residues. The CDR3 sequence: CASSQAGDLSLEQYF. For the CDR3, the DNA is TGCGCCAGCAGCCAAGCGGGCGACCTCTCCCTGGAGCAGTACTTC.

This clonotype was counted at least ten times. CDR3 sequence (DNA): TGTGCCAGCCTGCTAGGGCAGGCGGCTGAAGCTTTCTTT. It codes for CASLLGQAAEAFF. V gene TRBV7-9 combines with J gene TRBJ1-1; D gene ambiguous. CDR1 and CDR2 (germline): SEHNR, FQNEAQ (reference sequence). V was clipped by 8 bases and J by 6 bases, with 16 bases between them. The CDR3 is 13 residues long.

The DNA of the CDR3 is TGTGCCAGCACCGATTTGATCGGGACGGTGAGCTACAATGAGCAGTTCTTC. Translation gives CASTDLIGTVSYNEQFF. The V and J genes are TRBV14 and TRBJ2-1, with D perhaps TRBD1 or TRBD2 (5 bases each). V lost 7 bases and J 3 bases, leaving 22 bases between the germline ends. This CDR3 is built from 17 residues. CDR1 is SGHDN and CDR2 is FVKESK in the germline V gene. Based on the CDR3 plus reference TRBV14 and TRBJ2-1, the full variable domain is EAGVTQFPSHSVIEKGQTVTLRCDPISGHDNLYWYRRVMGKEIKFLLHFVKESKQDESGMPNNRFLAERTGGTYSTLKVQPAELEDSGVYFCASTDLIGTVSYNEQFFGPGTRLTVL.

This clonotype was seen a handful of times. This chain joins TRBV6-2 or TRBV6-3 and TRBJ2-1; either TRBD1 or TRBD2 may supply D (6 bases each). V was cut by 1 base and J by 4 bases, with 11 bases left in between. The CDR3 covers 15 residues. Germline CDR1 MNHEY, CDR2 SVGEGT. The CDR3, as DNA: TGTGCCAGCAGTTACTACGGGGGCGAGTACAATGAGCAGTTCTTC. It translates to CASSYYGGEYNEQFF.

This clonotype was seen at least ten times. The J gene is TRBJ2-7, the V gene TRBV6-2 or TRBV6-3, with 9 bases lining up with TRBD2. Germline CDR1 reads MNHEY; CDR2 reads SVGEGT. V shed 6 bases and J 6 bases; nucleotides not matched to a gene: 9. The CDR3 totals 14 residues. This CDR3 reads CASSRGGATGEQYV. DNA of the CDR3: TGTGCCAGCAGCCGCGGGGGGGCCACTGGCGAGCAGTACGTC.

This clonotype was recorded a few times. The V and J genes are TRBV15 and TRBJ1-1, with a possible D match to TRBD1 (6 bases). The CDR3 is 16 amino acids. Germline V gene lookup returns CDR1 LNHNV and CDR2 YYDKDF (reference sequence). The V end was cut by 1 base, the J end by 0 bases, with 12 bases between. CDR3 region: CATSRVEDRLNTEAFF. CDR3 sequence (DNA): TGTGCCACCAGCAGAGTGGAGGACAGATTGAACACTGAAGCTTTCTTT.

In this sample, this clonotype turned up a few times. This chain uses TRBV4-2 with TRBJ2-3; TRBD1 agrees at 7 bases. CDR1 is LGHNA and CDR2 is YNFKEQ in the germline V gene. The CDR3 has 15 amino acids. J gave up 2 bases and V 1 base, and 3 bases lay outside the gene matches. CDR3 nucleotides: TGTGCCAGCAGCCAAGTGCAGGGGGACACAGATACGCAGTATTTT. This translates into CASSQVQGDTDTQYF.

The CDR3 is CASSPTAIQETQYF. The DNA for the CDR3 is TGTGCCAGCAGCCCCACAGCGATTCAAGAGACCCAGTACTTC. The V and J genes are TRBV7-9 and TRBJ2-5, with D unclear. The CDR3 is made up of 14 amino acids. The ends were cut back, 5 bases at V and 2 bases at J, with 12 bases in the middle. CDR1 and CDR2 (germline): SEHNR, FQNEAQ (reference sequence).

There are a few counts of this clonotype. The CDR3 region is CASSPGPTSEAFF. In DNA form, the CDR3 reads TGCGCCAGCTCCCCGGGACCCACCTCTGAAGCTTTCTTT. The rearrangement uses TRBV5-1 and TRBJ1-1; tentatively, D is TRBD1 (5 bases). V dropped 7 bases and J dropped 6 bases, with 16 bases sitting between them. The length of the CDR3 is 13 residues. Per the germline V gene, CDR1 is SGHRS and CDR2 is YFSETQ.

This clonotype was counted a few times. The genes are TRBV7-2 and TRBJ1-2, with 7 bases identical to TRBD1. V was pared by 6 bases and J by 3 bases, with 13 bases of the junction left unmatched. The CDR3 contains 16 residues. Germline V gene lookup returns CDR1 SGHTA and CDR2 FQGNSA. The CDR3 loop reads CASRASTGRVDYGYTF. The CDR3 DNA follows: TGTGCCAGCAGGGCTTCGACAGGGAGGGTTGACTATGGCTACACCTTC.

As DNA, the CDR3 is TGTGCCAGCAGTGAATGGGGGCCACCCCTCCACTTT. It encodes CASSEWGPPLHF. The chain uses TRBV2 and TRBJ1-6, with D perhaps matching TRBD1 (6 bases). The CDR3 runs 12 residues. The V end lost 2 bases, the J end lost 11 bases, and 7 bases lay between the germline ends. CDR1 and CDR2 from the germline V gene are SNHLY and FYNNEI.